This T cell receptor beta chain was retrieved from a study of blood T cell repertoires in COVID-19. Study-level background: Researchers got acute and convalescent COVID-19 samples from the United States, Italy and Spain.

CDR3 size: 14 residues. Trimming stripped 4 bases from V and 7 bases from J, with 14 bases between. The germline gives CDR1 MNHEY, CDR2 SMNVEV (reference sequence). This clone appeared once. Method: immunoSEQ multiplex PCR; TCRdb's copy keeps in-frame clones and lacks some. The sample holds some 69,000 clones, approximately 92% seen once. The receptor's source is a woman in her forties or fifties with active COVID-19. The sample was peripheral blood. V usage is TRBV27 and J usage is TRBJ2-1; D uncertain. CDR3 bases: TGTGCCAGCAGTTCGGTCTTTCCCGCTAATGAGCAGTTCTTC. Protein: CASSSVFPANEQFF.